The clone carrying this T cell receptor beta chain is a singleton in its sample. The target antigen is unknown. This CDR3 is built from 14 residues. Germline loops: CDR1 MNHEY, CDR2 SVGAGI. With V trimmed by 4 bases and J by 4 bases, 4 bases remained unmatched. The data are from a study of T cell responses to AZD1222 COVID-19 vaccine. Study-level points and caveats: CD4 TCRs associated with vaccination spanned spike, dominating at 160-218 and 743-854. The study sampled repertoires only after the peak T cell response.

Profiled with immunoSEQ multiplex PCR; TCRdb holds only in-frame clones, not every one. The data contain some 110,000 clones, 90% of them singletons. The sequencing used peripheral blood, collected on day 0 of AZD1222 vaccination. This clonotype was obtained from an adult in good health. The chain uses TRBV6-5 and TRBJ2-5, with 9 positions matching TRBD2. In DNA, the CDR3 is TGTGCCAGCAGTTTAGGAGCGGGAGGAGAGACCCAGTACTTC. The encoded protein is CASSLGAGGETQYF.